This TCR beta chain emerged from a study of blood T cell repertoires in COVID-19. Study summary: The United States, Italy and Spain were the sources of the acute and convalescent COVID-19 samples. From T cells, B-cell-depleted T cells, or PBMCs came the material, which was cDNA or gDNA.

Original analysis: Cell counts per sample came from amplifying reference gene primers. Profiled with immunoSEQ multiplex PCR; TCRdb holds only in-frame clones, not every one. Clonal size and the V and J genes are those of that table, whereas D and trimming came from the DNA. The table has 180,000 or so clones, approximately 86% seen once; the top ten hold nearly 8.5%. Trimming cost V 10 bases and J 1 base, with 11 bases left between them. This CDR3 region has 12 residues. Germline V CDR1 and CDR2: SNHLY, FYNNEI. The sequencing sample was made of peripheral blood. This chain uses TRBV2 with TRBJ2-7; D possibly corresponds to TRBD1 (6 bases). The clonotype was recovered from a man between 60 and 75 years old with acute or convalescent COVID-19. Here the CDR3 reads CAIWTVSYEQYF. The CDR3 coding sequence is TGTGCCATCTGGACAGTATCCTACGAGCAGTACTTC.